A single sample is the source of the 16 T cell receptor beta chains below, sequenced in a study of early T cells in non-severe SARS-CoV-2 infection. MiXCR, applied by TCRdb to the 5' RACE reads, yields one record per CDR3 protein. The table records about 80,000 distinct CDR3 sequences, roughly an eighth of them present only once. The sample consisted of whole blood, taken at baseline. Source of these receptors: an adult who was a healthcare worker with PCR-confirmed SARS-CoV-2 infection or an uninfected control (not recorded which). The donor label of this sample is uncertain.

This sequence joins TRBV6-1 and TRBJ1-2; no definite D call. This CDR3 contains 13 residues. CDR1 is MNHNS, CDR2 SASEGT, per germline. V gave up 6 bases and J gave up 8 bases, with 16 bases separating them. CDR3 in DNA: TGTGCCAGCAGGAGTATAGGTCTTGAGGGCTACACCTTC. It yields the protein CASRSIGLEGYTF.

This clonotype turned up a few times. The chain is built from TRBV5-6 and TRBJ2-1, with 7 bases matching TRBD2. The CDR3 has 16 residues. V was pared by 0 bases and J by 4 bases, with 7 bases of the junction left unmatched. Germline V lookup: CDR1 SGHDT, CDR2 YYEEEE. CDR3 sequence (DNA): TGTGCCAGCAGCTTGGCCTTGGCTAGCGGATACAATGAGCAGTTCTTC. The encoded protein is CASSLALASGYNEQFF.

This chain joins TRBV11-2 and TRBJ2-3, with D possibly being TRBD2 (6 bases). V gave up 3 bases and J gave up 2 bases, with 15 bases separating them. Germline V gene lookup returns CDR1 SGHAT and CDR2 FQNNGV. The CDR3 sequence is 16 residues long. CDR3 sequence (DNA): TGTGCCAGCAGCTTCTTTCACGGGGGATTCACAGATACGCAGTATTTT. Protein sequence: CASSFFHGGFTDTQYF.

This clonotype has only a few counts. This chain links TRBV4-1 with TRBJ2-1; 14 bases align to TRBD2. Germline V gene sequence: CDR1 MGHRA, CDR2 YSYEKL. CDR3 length: 16 residues. Trimming at V came to 0 bases and at J to 11 bases, leaving 6 bases not matched to a gene. The CDR3 DNA reads as TGCGCCAGCAGCCAAGATCGACTAGCGGGAGGGCCGAAGCAGTTCTTC. It specifies CASSQDRLAGGPKQFF.

In this sample, this clonotype turned up many times. This rearrangement joins TRBV20-1 to TRBJ2-5; 7 bases agree with TRBD2. CDR3 length: 13 amino acids. The trim removed 3 bases at V and 7 bases at J, leaving 8 bases unmatched. CDR1 DFQATT and CDR2 SNEGSKA come from the germline V gene (reference sequence). CDR3 in amino acids: CSASSRERGTQYF. The DNA of the CDR3 is TGCAGTGCTAGCTCGCGGGAGAGGGGGACCCAGTACTTC.

This chain joins TRBV4-1 and TRBJ1-1; a weak D match, TRBD1 (6 bases). Germline V gene data show CDR1 as MGHRA and CDR2 as YSYEKL. Deletions cut 4 bases from V and 6 bases from J, with 15 bases between. The CDR3 spans 14 residues. The CDR3, as DNA: TGCGCCAGCAGCCCAATAGGGGGGCGCGCTGAAGCTTTCTTT. This sequence encodes CASSPIGGRAEAFF.

This clonotype was detected many times. The J gene is TRBJ2-3, the V gene TRBV28; 8 bases map to TRBD1. There are 15 residues in the CDR3. Germline values: CDR1 MDHEN, CDR2 SYDVKM. With V trimmed by 6 bases and J by 5 bases, 10 bases remained unmatched. The CDR3 sequence is CASRRDLTGGDTQYF. The CDR3 DNA sequence: TGTGCCAGCAGACGCGATCTTACAGGGGGAGATACGCAGTATTTT.

This clonotype was seen many times. This chain joins TRBV7-9 and TRBJ1-1; weak D call: TRBD1 (5 bases). There are 15 residues in the CDR3. The V gene's germline CDR1 is SEHNR and CDR2 FQNEAQ (reference sequence). Trimming cost V 4 bases and J 2 bases, with 14 bases left between them. The CDR3 here is CASSSPRGLNTEAFF. The CDR3 DNA is TGTGCCAGCAGCTCCCCTAGGGGCCTTAACACTGAAGCTTTCTTT.

This clonotype has a count of ten or more. This chain connects TRBV20-1 to TRBJ2-5; D might be TRBD1 (6 bases). CDR1 DFQATT and CDR2 SNEGSKA come from the germline V gene (reference sequence). Trimming left V 5 bases short and J 0 bases short, with 13 bases between. The CDR3 spans 14 residues. This CDR3 is CSAPRDTNQETQYF. CDR3 DNA sequence: TGCAGTGCTCCCCGGGACACCAACCAAGAGACCCAGTACTTC.

This clonotype was counted at least ten times. This chain connects TRBV6-2 or TRBV6-3 to TRBJ2-7; 9 bases fit TRBD1. Looked up from germline, CDR1 is MNHEY and CDR2 is SVGEGT. The V segment lost 8 bases and the J segment 3 bases; nucleotides outside the gene matches: 2. The CDR3 has 12 amino acids. For the CDR3, the DNA is TGTGCCAGCCGGGACAGGGTCTACGAGCAGTACTTC. It codes for CASRDRVYEQYF.

V gene TRBV27 combines with J gene TRBJ1-2; maybe TRBD1 (5 bases). V was clipped by 8 bases and J by 4 bases, with 20 bases between them. This CDR3 has 15 amino acids. Germline V gives CDR1 MNHEY, CDR2 SMNVEV (reference sequence). CDR3 sequence: CASGTSRGAVYGYTF. CDR3 DNA sequence: TGTGCCAGCGGGACCTCCCGGGGTGCAGTCTATGGCTACACCTTC.

This clonotype has a handful of counts. The genes are TRBV11-2 and TRBJ1-1; no firm D call. V lost 2 bases, J lost 4 bases, and 5 bases lay in between. The CDR3 is 12 residues long. Per the germline V gene, CDR1 is SGHAT and CDR2 is FQNNGV. The CDR3 coding sequence is TGTGCCAGCAGCTTACGTCCCACTGAAGCTTTCTTT. It codes for CASSLRPTEAFF.

This clonotype has a handful of counts. As DNA, the CDR3 is TGCGCCAGCAGCTTGGAGAGGGTCCGCAATGAGCAGTTCTTC. Protein sequence: CASSLERVRNEQFF. The V call is TRBV5-1, the J call TRBJ2-1; D is perhaps TRBD2 (5 bases). V lost 0 bases and J lost 6, with 10 bases in between. Germline CDR1 SGHRS, CDR2 YFSETQ. The CDR3 has 14 residues.

The chain recombines TRBV6-5 with TRBJ2-2, with 7 bases fitting TRBD1. Germline CDR1 MNHEY, CDR2 SVGAGI. The CDR3 consists of 15 residues. V shed 2 bases and J 4 bases; nucleotides not matched to a gene: 4. In nucleotides, the CDR3 is TGTGCCAGCAGTTACGGAGACAGGGTCACCGGGGAGCTGTTTTTT. Protein sequence: CASSYGDRVTGELFF.

This clonotype has just a few counts. V usage is TRBV14 and J usage is TRBJ1-1; D call uncertain. CDR1 and CDR2 (germline): SGHDN, FVKESK. Trimming removed 4 bases from V and 1 base from J, with 4 bases in between. The CDR3 is 12 residues long. Written as DNA, the CDR3 is TGTGCCAGCAGCCCGGCGAACACTGAAGCTTTCTTT. Protein: CASSPANTEAFF. The variable domain in full, completed from reference TRBV14 and TRBJ1-1, reads EAGVTQFPSHSVIEKGQTVTLRCDPISGHDNLYWYRRVMGKEIKFLLHFVKESKQDESGMPNNRFLAERTGGTYSTLKVQPAELEDSGVYFCASSPANTEAFFGQGTRLTVV.

This chain links TRBV27 with TRBJ2-3; TRBD2 matches at 7 bases. The V gene's germline CDR1 is MNHEY and CDR2 SMNVEV (reference sequence). Germline trimming cut 0 bases from V and 2 bases from J; bases unmatched to any gene: 5. The CDR3 totals 16 residues. The chain's CDR3 is CASSLSAGEFTDTQYF. In DNA form, the CDR3 reads TGTGCCAGCAGTTTATCGGCGGGGGAATTCACAGATACGCAGTATTTT.